These 9 T cell receptor beta chains share one sample of origin, sequenced in a study of T-cell reconstitution after alpha-beta-depleted transplantation in children (TCRdb year 2016). Libraries came from PCR. Instrument on record: Illumina HiSeq 2500. TCR library preparation used molecular barcoding, with unique molecular identifiers applied to normalize quantification of the TCRbeta repertoire. Using fastp at Q25 and MiXCR, TCRdb reprocessed the public reads and kept productive beta chains. Identical CDR3 proteins give one entry, which carries the most common genes and DNA. This sample has a few hundred thousand distinct CDR3 sequences in its table, and roughly a quarter of those were observed once. The ten top clones hold 30% to 40% of the sample. The treatment or condition label here, explained by the study, means: allogeneic hematopoietic cell transplantation with graft depleted of TCRalphabeta T cells and CD19 B cells.

Here the sequenced sample was PBMCs, taken before TCRalphabeta/CD19-depleted stem cell transplant. The receptor set was obtained from a boy under two years old with Wiskott-Aldrich syndrome, due to receive a stem cell transplant.

This chain uses TRBV5-1 with TRBJ2-7, with D perhaps given as TRBD1 or TRBD2 (6 bases each). The CDR3 has 15 residues. Germline V CDR1 and CDR2: SGHRS, YFSETQ. The germline V and J ends were trimmed by 1 base and 0 bases, with 11 bases remaining between them. The DNA of the CDR3 is TGCGCCAGCAGCTTGCTCGGGGGCCACTCCTACGAGCAGTACTTC. This translates into CASSLLGGHSYEQYF.

The chain uses TRBV7-8 and TRBJ2-3; 10 bases line up with TRBD2. V lost 3 bases, J lost 1 base, and 4 bases stayed unmatched. Germline assignment: CDR1 SGHVS and CDR2 FQNEAQ. This CDR3 region has 16 residues. CDR3: CASSFIGLAGTDTQYF. In DNA, the CDR3 is TGTGCCAGCAGCTTTATAGGACTAGCGGGCACAGATACGCAGTATTTT.

The table lists this clonotype with a count of one. The rearrangement links TRBV20-1 to TRBJ2-2; 11 bases are shared with TRBD2. CDR3 length equals 16 residues. Trimming removed 6 bases from V and 3 bases from J; junction bases left unmatched: 9. The germline CDR1 and CDR2 sequences are DFQATT and SNEGSKA (reference sequence). In DNA form, the CDR3 reads TGCAGTGCCACCTATGGACTAGCGGGCCACACCGGGGAGCTGTTTTTT. Its translation: CSATYGLAGHTGELFF.

The chain is built from TRBV20-1 and TRBJ2-1; either TRBD1 or TRBD2 may fit D (6 bases each). The germline gives CDR1 DFQATT, CDR2 SNEGSKA (reference sequence). The CDR3 has 15 amino acids. With 2 bases removed from V and 4 bases from J, the gap between germline ends came to 15 bases. CDR3 in DNA: TGCAGTGCTAGACATCTAGGGGGAGGATACAATGAGCAGTTCTTC. Protein product: CSARHLGGGYNEQFF.

The chain combines TRBV3-1 with TRBJ1-5; a weak D match, TRBD1 (5 bases). Germline assignment: CDR1 LGHDT and CDR2 YNNKEL (reference sequence). V lost 4 bases and J lost 3, with 10 bases in between. The CDR3 length is 14 residues. CDR3 region: CASSLTGYNQPQHF. For the CDR3, the DNA is TGTGCCAGCAGCCTTACAGGCTACAATCAGCCCCAGCATTTT.

The chain uses TRBV6-1 and TRBJ2-5; 7 bases align to TRBD1. The junction had 9 bases not matched to a gene; V was cut back by 6 bases and J by 5 bases. Germline V gene sequence: CDR1 MNHNS, CDR2 SASEGT. The CDR3 runs to 14 residues. CDR3 nucleotides: TGTGCCAGCAGCGGCAACAGGGGCTTCGAGACCCAGTACTTC. Translation: CASSGNRGFETQYF.

This chain uses TRBV5-1 with TRBJ2-5, with D unclear. Trimming stripped 0 bases from V and 4 bases from J, with 7 bases between. From germline, CDR1 is SGHRS and CDR2 YFSETQ. CDR3 length equals 13 residues. CDR3 loop: CASSLEQGETQYF. CDR3 nucleotides: TGCGCCAGCAGCTTGGAACAAGGAGAGACCCAGTACTTC.

This rearrangement joins TRBV9 to TRBJ2-5; 7 bases match TRBD1. The germline V gene has CDR1 SGDLS and CDR2 YYNGEE. V lost 3 bases, J lost 6 bases, and 5 bases stayed unmatched. The CDR3 length is 13 residues. In DNA, the CDR3 is TGTGCCAGCAGCGCCACGACAGGGAAGACCCAGTACTTC. Protein product: CASSATTGKTQYF. The complete variable domain, with remaining parts taken from reference TRBV9 and TRBJ2-5, reads DSGVTQTPKHLITATGQRVTLRCSPRSGDLSVYWYQQSLDQGLQFLIQYYNGEERAKGNILERFSAQQFPDLHSELNLSSLELGDSALYFCASSATTGKTQYFGPGTRLLVL.

This chain links TRBV2 with TRBJ2-5, with 7 positions matching TRBD2. This CDR3 is built from 16 residues. V lost 8 bases to trimming and J lost 4 bases; unmatched junction nucleotides: 16. Per germline, CDR1 SNHLY and CDR2 FYNNEI. The CDR3 DNA is TGTGCCAGCCGCTTTTCGGTCAGCGGGAAGTCAGAGACCCAGTACTTC. Its translation is CASRFSVSGKSETQYF.